This T cell receptor beta chain comes out of a study of T cell responses to AZD1222 COVID-19 vaccine. In germline, CDR1 is ENHRY, CDR2 SYGVKD. V lost 10 bases and J lost 3, with 15 bases in between. The length of the CDR3 is 13 residues. Sequenced by immunoSEQ multiplex PCR; TCRdb stores in-frame clones only, minus some. The sample gives around 130,000 clones, more than 70% of which show up once; 2.5% to 3.5% is in the top ten. General observations from the study: Compared with day 0, the breadth and depth of the Spike-specific TCR repertoire rose significantly after two doses of AZD1222.

Points on this clone: The antigen remains undetermined.

This TCR was sampled from an adult who received the AZD1222 COVID-19 vaccine. The chain joins TRBV10-3 to TRBJ1-2; TRBD1 is a possible D gene (6 bases). The sample in question was peripheral blood, obtained 28 days after the second AZD1222 dose. The CDR3 bases are TGTGCCACTCACCCCGGGGGCTACTATGGCTACACCTTC. Translation gives CATHPGGYYGYTF.